The 9 T cell receptor beta chains below all came from one sample that was sequenced in a study of beta chain features in type 1 diabetes. Study-level results: People with Type 1 diabetes carried modestly yet significantly shorter TCRB CDR3s in all four CD4+ subsets.

The study reverse transcribed the entire isolated RNA, so it sequenced expressed TCRB transcripts. The method was immunoSEQ multiplex PCR; TCRdb's version includes in-frame clones alone and lacks a portion of them. Of about 300,000 clones listed, roughly 12% are singletons. The antigens for these receptors are not known. Sequenced input: naive CD4+ T cells from blood. The receptors derive from a woman under 30 with type 1 diabetes.

The chain carries TRBV7-8 and TRBJ2-5, with D possibly matching TRBD2 (5 bases). Germline V gene data show CDR1 as SGHVS and CDR2 as FQNEAQ. There are 14 residues in the CDR3. V lost 2 bases, J lost 1 base, and 8 bases lay in between. The CDR3 loop reads CASSLIGLQETQYF. In DNA form, the CDR3 reads TGTGCCAGCAGCTTAATCGGACTCCAAGAGACCCAGTACTTC.

The chain carries TRBV4-1 and TRBJ2-7, with 11 positions matching TRBD2. This CDR3 has 17 residues. CDR1 and CDR2 (germline): MGHRA, YSYEKL. V was pared by 4 bases and J by 3 bases, with 11 bases of the junction left unmatched. CDR3 protein: CASSPGLAAPSLYEQYF. CDR3 DNA: TGCGCCAGCAGCCCGGGACTAGCGGCACCAAGCCTCTACGAGCAGTACTTC.

In this sample, this clone turned up a few times. The chain has TRBV28 and TRBJ2-5; no clear D gene. This CDR3 comprises 11 residues. CDR1 MDHEN and CDR2 SYDVKM come from the germline V gene. CDR3 coding DNA: TGTGCTACAATGTGGAGAGAGACCCAGTACTTC. This encodes CATMWRETQYF.

In this sample, this clone turned up a few times. Here the CDR3 reads CASSGDRDQPQHF. DNA of the CDR3: TGTGCCAGCAGCGGGGACAGAGATCAGCCCCAGCATTTT. V is TRBV2 and J is TRBJ1-5; 7 bases map to TRBD1. This CDR3 spans 13 amino acids. Germline CDR1 is SNHLY and CDR2 is FYNNEI. V trimming: 6 bases; J trimming: 5 bases; junction bases outside the gene matches: 4.

The J gene is TRBJ2-3, the V gene TRBV7-9; 8 bases are shared with TRBD2. The germline CDR1 and CDR2 sequences are SEHNR and FQNEAQ (reference sequence). With 5 bases clipped from V and 1 base from J, the junction kept 5 bases outside the gene matches. The CDR3 runs to 15 residues. CDR3 loop: CASSGGLERTDTQYF. As DNA, the CDR3 is TGTGCCAGCAGCGGGGGACTAGAGCGCACAGATACGCAGTATTTT.

This clone was counted between two and nine times. The V gene is TRBV5-1, the J gene TRBJ2-7; 9 bases align to TRBD1. J gave up 3 bases and V 3 bases, and 7 bases lay outside the gene matches. CDR1 is SGHRS, CDR2 YFSETQ, per germline. The length of the CDR3 is 15 residues. In DNA, the CDR3 is TGCGCCAGCAGCTCCAACAGGGGGCGCGACTACGAGCAGTACTTC. This translates into CASSSNRGRDYEQYF.

The table lists this clone with a few counts. The gene calls are TRBV18 and TRBJ1-4; tentative D call: TRBD1 (5 bases). Per germline, CDR1 KGHSH and CDR2 LQKENI. This CDR3 is 15 amino acids long. V was pared by 0 bases and J by 2 bases, with 7 bases between. In nucleotides, the CDR3 is TGTGCCAGCTCACCACCGTCAGGGACTAATGAAAAACTGTTTTTT. Translation gives CASSPPSGTNEKLFF. Drawing the rest from reference TRBV18 and TRBJ1-4, the complete variable domain is NAGVMQNPRHLVRRRGQEARLRCSPMKGHSHVYWYRQLPEEGLKFMVYLQKENIIDESGMPKERFSAEFPKEGPSILRIQQVVRGDSAAYFCASSPPSGTNEKLFFGSGTQLSVL.

The chain is built from TRBV5-1 and TRBJ1-5; unclear D gene. This CDR3 is built from 15 residues. V was trimmed by 0 bases and J by 1 base, leaving 8 bases between them. CDR1 and CDR2 (germline): SGHRS, YFSETQ. CDR3 sequence (DNA): TGCGCCAGCAGCTTGGCCGGGAGCAGCAATCAGCCCCAGCATTTT. Its protein is CASSLAGSSNQPQHF.

This chain connects TRBV7-9 to TRBJ2-3; 9 nucleotides line up with TRBD2. Germline values: CDR1 SEHNR, CDR2 FQNEAQ (reference sequence). The CDR3 has 15 residues. Trimming cost V 5 bases and J 5 bases; bases outside gene matches: 8. Written as DNA, the CDR3 is TGTGCCAGCAGCCCTCGGGCGGGAGGGCTAGATACGCAGTATTTT. It translates to CASSPRAGGLDTQYF.